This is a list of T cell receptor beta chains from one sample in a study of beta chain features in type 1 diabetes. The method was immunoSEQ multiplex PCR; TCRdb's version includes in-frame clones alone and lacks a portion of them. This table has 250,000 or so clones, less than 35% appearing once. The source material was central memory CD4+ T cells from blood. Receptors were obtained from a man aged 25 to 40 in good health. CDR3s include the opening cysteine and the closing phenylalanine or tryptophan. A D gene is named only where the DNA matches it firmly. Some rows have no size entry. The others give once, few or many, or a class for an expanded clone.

CDR3 DNA: TGTGCCAGCAGCTCGAAGGTGGAGGATAGGAACACCATATATTTT; CDR3 protein: CASSSKVEDRNTIYF; J gene: TRBJ1-3; clone size: .; V gene: TRBV7-2; D gene: .
CDR3 DNA: TGTGCCAGCAGCTCAGGCAGGGACACACAAACAGATACGCAGTATTTT; CDR3 protein: CASSSGRDTQTDTQYF; J gene: TRBJ2-3; clone size: few; V gene: TRBV21-1; D gene: .
CDR3 DNA: TGTGCCAGCAGTTCCATTGGAGAGCAGTACTTC; CDR3 protein: CASSSIGEQYF; J gene: TRBJ2-7; clone size: many; V gene: TRBV6-5; D gene: .
CDR3 DNA: TGTGCCAGCAGCTCCCACTTCGGACTAGCGGGAGATCAAGAAGAGCAGTACTTC; CDR3 protein: CASSSHFGLAGDQEEQYF; J gene: TRBJ2-7; clone size: .; V gene: TRBV7-9; D gene: TRBD2
CDR3 DNA: TGTGCCTGGAGTGTACTGGCAGGGCGAAGCACCGGGGAGCTGTTTTTT; CDR3 protein: CAWSVLAGRSTGELFF; J gene: TRBJ2-2; clone size: few; V gene: TRBV30; D gene: .
CDR3 DNA: TGTGCCAGCACCGAATCTAGGAGCCCCGAGCAGTACTTC; CDR3 protein: CASTESRSPEQYF; J gene: TRBJ2-7; clone size: few; V gene: TRBV28; D gene: .
CDR3 DNA: TGTGCCTGGAGTGTACGGGTAGGAAGGGTGTTTTTT; CDR3 protein: CAWSVRVGRVFF; J gene: TRBJ1-4; clone size: .; V gene: TRBV30; D gene: .
CDR3 DNA: TGCGCCAGCAGCCGAGCCGGGACTAGCGGGAGCTACGAGCAGTACTTC; CDR3 protein: CASSRAGTSGSYEQYF; J gene: TRBJ2-7; clone size: .; V gene: TRBV5-1; D gene: TRBD2
CDR3 DNA: TGCGCCAGCAGCCAGGGGCCTGCGGGAGATACGCAGTATTTT; CDR3 protein: CASSQGPAGDTQYF; J gene: TRBJ2-3; clone size: .; V gene: TRBV5-1; D gene: .
CDR3 DNA: TGTGCCAGCAGTTCCTACCGGACTAGCGGGAGGGACAATGAGCAGTTCTTC; CDR3 protein: CASSSYRTSGRDNEQFF; J gene: TRBJ2-1; clone size: few; V gene: TRBV28; D gene: TRBD2
CDR3 DNA: TGTGCCAGCAGCTTAGGCAGGCCCTACGATGGCTACACCTTC; CDR3 protein: CASSLGRPYDGYTF; J gene: TRBJ1-2; clone size: .; V gene: TRBV7-2; D gene: .
CDR3 DNA: TGCGCCAGCAGTGGGCCGGGGAGGGATACGCAGTATTTT; CDR3 protein: CASSGPGRDTQYF; J gene: TRBJ2-3; clone size: few; V gene: TRBV10-1; D gene: .
CDR3 DNA: TGCGCCAGCAGCTTGGACAGGGGAGACACTGAAGCTTTCTTT; CDR3 protein: CASSLDRGDTEAFF; J gene: TRBJ1-1; clone size: .; V gene: TRBV5-1; D gene: TRBD1
CDR3 DNA: TGTGCCAGCAGCCCAGGGGGGTTCCAAGAGACCCAGTACTTC; CDR3 protein: CASSPGGFQETQYF; J gene: TRBJ2-5; clone size: .; V gene: TRBV13; D gene: .
CDR3 DNA: TGTGCCAGCAGCTTGGATCCTAGCGGGGACTACGAGCAGTACTTC; CDR3 protein: CASSLDPSGDYEQYF; J gene: TRBJ2-7; clone size: .; V gene: TRBV5-8; D gene: TRBD2
CDR3 DNA: TGTGCCAGCAGCCTCGGGAGACACAATGAGCAGTTCTTC; CDR3 protein: CASSLGRHNEQFF; J gene: TRBJ2-1; clone size: few; V gene: TRBV11-2; D gene: .
CDR3 DNA: TGCGCCAGCAGCTTCGATAGCGGGAGGAATGAGCAGTTCTTC; CDR3 protein: CASSFDSGRNEQFF; J gene: TRBJ2-1; clone size: .; V gene: TRBV5-1; D gene: TRBD2
CDR3 DNA: TGTGCCTGGAGTGTACTTGCTGTAAATCAGCCCCAGCATTTT; CDR3 protein: CAWSVLAVNQPQHF; J gene: TRBJ1-5; clone size: few; V gene: TRBV30; D gene: .
CDR3 DNA: TGTGCCAGCAGCTTCCCGCCTTATCAGAACACTGAAGCTTTCTTT; CDR3 protein: CASSFPPYQNTEAFF; J gene: TRBJ1-1; clone size: .; V gene: TRBV11-2; D gene: .
CDR3 DNA: TGTGCCAGCAGTCCCAGGGACAGGCCTAACTATGGCTACACCTTC; CDR3 protein: CASSPRDRPNYGYTF; J gene: TRBJ1-2; clone size: .; V gene: TRBV27; D gene: TRBD1
CDR3 DNA: TGTGCCATCAGGGTCTCGAGGGAGACCGGGGAGCTGTTTTTT; CDR3 protein: CAIRVSRETGELFF; J gene: TRBJ2-2; clone size: .; V gene: TRBV10-3; D gene: .
CDR3 DNA: TGTGCCAGCAGCTTAGTGGGATCTCCCTGGTTCTTC; CDR3 protein: CASSLVGSPWFF; J gene: TRBJ2-1; clone size: many; V gene: TRBV7-2; D gene: .
CDR3 DNA: TGTGCCAGCAGCAACCACCAGGGCAGGCCTGAGCAGTTCTTC; CDR3 protein: CASSNHQGRPEQFF; J gene: TRBJ2-1; clone size: .; V gene: TRBV7-9; D gene: .
CDR3 DNA: TGTGCCAGCAGCCCAAACGTCGGCAGGGGGAGGACCGATGAGCAGTTCTTC; CDR3 protein: CASSPNVGRGRTDEQFF; J gene: TRBJ2-1; clone size: few; V gene: TRBV7-9; D gene: .
CDR3 DNA: TGTGCCAGCAGCACTAGCGGGCAGTCCTACAATGAGCAGTTCTTC; CDR3 protein: CASSTSGQSYNEQFF; J gene: TRBJ2-1; clone size: many; V gene: TRBV7-2; D gene: TRBD2
CDR3 DNA: TGTGCCAGCTCACCAAACGGGCCGTACAATGAGCAGTTCTTC; CDR3 protein: CASSPNGPYNEQFF; J gene: TRBJ2-1; clone size: .; V gene: TRBV18; D gene: .
CDR3 DNA: TGTGCCAGCAGTGAAAGGGTGGAGACCCAGTACTTC; CDR3 protein: CASSERVETQYF; J gene: TRBJ2-5; clone size: many; V gene: TRBV6-1; D gene: .